The entry that follows covers one T cell receptor (beta chain) sequence. The antigen is not known. The method was immunoSEQ multiplex PCR; TCRdb's version includes in-frame clones alone and lacks a portion of them. The sample has approximately 2.3 million clones, over 90% seen once. This specimen belongs to a study of shared clonotypes between healthy human individuals. The study's findings and limits: In a handful of donors, around 5% of naive CD4 clonotypes appeared in common. The authors expected sequencing depth to affect clonotype sharing among donors.

The study separated CD4+ cells into CD45RA+ naive and CD45RA-negative memory subsets. This clonotype was obtained from a man aged 18 to 29 in good health. Some clones in this sample may be carry-over from other donors' samples. Input material: naive CD4+ T cells from PBMCs. As to subset: CD45RA+ positively selected.

The CDR3 DNA is TGTGCCAGCAGCCCCGGGAGGCCAGCGAATGAGCAGTTCTTC. Translating it yields CASSPGRPANEQFF. The chain is built from TRBV11-3 and TRBJ2-1, with 7 bases matching TRBD2. Germline CDR1 and CDR2: SGHNT and YENEEA. Trimming took 5 bases from V and 7 from J; bases not matched to a gene: 8. This CDR3 is 14 amino acids long.